These 26 T cell receptor beta chains originate from one sample sequenced in a study of vaccination effects on CD4 cells after COVID-19. Their antigens are not known. Antigen-specific CD4+ T cells expanded by the ViraFEST assay with viral peptide pools were then sequenced. CD4+ T cell isolation took place after 10 days of culture. The study found no prior SARS-CoV-2 infection in the vaccine recipients, who tested negative for nucleocapsid antibodies. Generated by immunoSEQ multiplex PCR, the TCRdb table keeps only in-frame clones and is missing some. Among some 19,000 clones listed, 73% were seen once. The sequencing used CD4+ T cells from PBMCs cultured with HCoV-NL63 spike peptides, collected before COVID-19 vaccination. These receptors came from a human donor who received a COVID-19 vaccine.

This rearrangement joins TRBV2 to TRBJ2-7; D unclear. The V end lost 5 bases, the J end lost 4 bases, and 6 bases lay between the germline ends. Germline CDR1 reads SNHLY; CDR2 reads FYNNEI. The CDR3 contains 11 residues. Here the CDR3 DNA reads TGTGCCAGCAGTCTTCGGTACGAGCAGTACTTC. Translating gives CASSLRYEQYF.

The chain combines TRBV12-3 or TRBV12-4 with TRBJ1-1; tentative D call: TRBD1 (5 bases). This CDR3 is 13 amino acids long. V was trimmed by 5 bases and J by 7 bases, leaving 14 bases between them. The DNA of the CDR3 is TGTGCCAGCAGTATAGGGGAACGGGGTGAAGCTTTCTTT. Translating gives CASSIGERGEAFF.

The sample holds a few counts of this clone. The chain has TRBV3-1 (or the pseudogene TRBV3-2) and TRBJ2-7; D perhaps matches TRBD2 (6 bases). This CDR3 is built from 14 residues. The V gene lost 4 bases and the J gene lost 7 bases, with 17 bases spanning the gap. The V gene's germline CDR1 is LGHDT and CDR2 YNNKEL (reference sequence). Written as DNA, the CDR3 is TGTGCCAGCAGCCCGACGGGAGCTTTCAGAGAGCAGTACTTC. It is translated as CASSPTGAFREQYF.

The gene calls are TRBV27 and TRBJ1-2; D unclear. V lost 4 bases and J lost 3, with 9 bases in between. The germline V gene encodes CDR1 MNHEY and CDR2 SMNVEV (reference sequence). The CDR3 has 13 residues. The CDR3: CASSWTRDYGYTF. The CDR3 nucleotides are TGTGCCAGCAGTTGGACCCGAGACTATGGCTACACCTTC.

The chain couples TRBV19 to TRBJ1-1, with a tentative D call TRBD1 (5 bases). This CDR3 has 14 amino acids. V lost 4 bases to trimming and J lost 5 bases, with 14 bases between them. Germline V gene lookup returns CDR1 LNHDA and CDR2 SQIVND (reference sequence). DNA for the CDR3: TGTGCCAGTAGTACTCAGGGCGGCGTGACTGAAGCTTTCTTT. Protein: CASSTQGGVTEAFF.

This clone was recorded once. The chain employs TRBV15 and TRBJ2-2; D might be TRBD1 (5 bases). This CDR3 is built from 14 residues. The germline V gene encodes CDR1 LNHNV and CDR2 YYDKDF (reference sequence). Trimming left V 6 bases short and J 6 bases short, with 14 bases between. The CDR3 region has the DNA TGTGCCACCAGGAGACAGCTTGGTTCCGGGGAGCTGTTTTTT. Protein: CATRRQLGSGELFF.

The rearrangement links TRBV5-1 to TRBJ1-3; weak D call: TRBD1 (6 bases). V was clipped by 4 bases and J by 0 bases, with 14 bases between them. Per germline, CDR1 SGHRS and CDR2 YFSETQ. The CDR3 consists of 16 residues. In DNA form, the CDR3 reads TGCGCCAGCAGCCCGGGGACATCTGCCTCTGGAAACACCATATATTTT. It translates to CASSPGTSASGNTIYF.

This clone was seen only a few times. The chain has TRBV18 and TRBJ1-4, with 7 bases aligning to TRBD1. The germline V gene has CDR1 KGHSH and CDR2 LQKENI. This CDR3 spans 14 amino acids. V shed 3 bases and J 8 bases; nucleotides not matched to a gene: 6. The CDR3 region is CASSPDRLGEKLFF. The CDR3 nucleotides are TGTGCCAGCTCACCGGACAGGTTGGGGGAAAAACTGTTTTTT.

This sequence joins TRBV11-2 and TRBJ2-3, with 10 bases lining up with TRBD2. In germline, CDR1 is SGHAT, CDR2 FQNNGV. The CDR3 consists of 12 residues. V was clipped by 3 bases and J by 10 bases; unmatched bases: 1. CDR3 coding DNA: TGTGCCAGCAGCTTCCTAGCGGGAGCGCAGTATTTT. This codes for CASSFLAGAQYF.

This chain connects TRBV9 to TRBJ2-3, with D possibly being TRBD2 (5 bases). Per the germline V gene, CDR1 is SGDLS and CDR2 is YYNGEE. Trimming took off 4 bases at V and 6 bases at J, with 18 bases between the two ends. The CDR3 is 15 residues long. CDR3 protein: CASSPGVKLGDTQYF. The CDR3 DNA reads TGTGCCAGCAGCCCCGGGGTGAAGCTCGGGGATACGCAGTATTTT. The complete variable domain, with remaining parts taken from reference TRBV9 and TRBJ2-3, reads DSGVTQTPKHLITATGQRVTLRCSPRSGDLSVYWYQQSLDQGLQFLIQYYNGEERAKGNILERFSAQQFPDLHSELNLSSLELGDSALYFCASSPGVKLGDTQYFGPGTRLTVL.

V and J are TRBV3-1 (or the pseudogene TRBV3-2) and TRBJ1-2, with 10 bases that match TRBD1. The CDR3 contains 15 residues. The V and J ends lost 4 bases and 14 bases, in that order; junction bases with no gene match: 16. Germline lookup yields CDR1 LGHDT and CDR2 YNNKEL (reference sequence). The CDR3, as DNA: TGTGCCAGCAGCCTTATACCGGGACAGGGGTGGACGGTAACCTTC. The encoded protein is CASSLIPGQGWTVTF.

The rearrangement links TRBV5-6 to TRBJ2-7; D remains unclear. This CDR3 has 12 amino acids. CDR1 and CDR2 (germline): SGHDT, YYEEEE. V shed 1 base and J shed 5 bases, with 7 bases lying between them. CDR3 nucleotide sequence: TGTGCCAGCAGCTTGTGGGCCCACGAGCAGTACTTC. Translation: CASSLWAHEQYF.

This clone came up once. For the CDR3, the DNA is TGTGCCAGCAGTGAAGGCAGGGTGGGTGGCTACACCTTC. Translated: CASSEGRVGGYTF. This chain uses TRBV6-1 with TRBJ1-2; D may be TRBD1 (5 bases). The CDR3 extends over 13 amino acids. V lost 1 base and J 7 bases, leaving 10 bases between the germline ends. The germline gives CDR1 MNHNS, CDR2 SASEGT.

This clone was seen only once. This sequence joins TRBV5-1 and TRBJ1-5; D gene uncertain. Trimming took 3 bases from V and 7 from J, leaving 14 bases between them. Germline V gives CDR1 SGHRS, CDR2 YFSETQ. The CDR3 covers 14 residues. CDR3 DNA: TGCGCCAGCAGCTCCGGGGAACCATGGCAGCCCCAGCATTTT. Residues: CASSSGEPWQPQHF.

This clone was picked up a small number of times. J is TRBJ1-1 and V is TRBV7-2; D is unclear. V dropped 5 bases and J dropped 3 bases, with 7 bases sitting between them. Germline values: CDR1 SGHTA, CDR2 FQGNSA. The CDR3 runs 12 residues. The CDR3 loop reads CASSIQDTEAFF. DNA of the CDR3: TGTGCCAGCAGCATTCAGGACACTGAAGCTTTCTTT.

The rearrangement uses TRBV15 and TRBJ1-2, with a possible D match to TRBD1 (6 bases). This CDR3 has 15 amino acids. V lost 4 bases to trimming and J lost 5 bases, with 17 bases between them. Germline V gene sequence: CDR1 LNHNV, CDR2 YYDKDF (reference sequence). The CDR3 bases are TGTGCCACCAGCACCGGGACACCGAGAACTTATGGCTACACCTTC. Translation: CATSTGTPRTYGYTF.

The chain joins TRBV7-2 to TRBJ1-2, with TRBD1 as a possible D gene (5 bases). Germline CDR1 and CDR2: SGHTA and FQGNSA. The CDR3 extends over 16 amino acids. Trimming took 2 bases from V and 2 from J, leaving 15 bases between them. This CDR3 reads CASSLPPGKVNYGYTF. CDR3 nucleotides: TGTGCCAGCAGCTTACCCCCAGGGAAGGTGAACTATGGCTACACCTTC.

The chain is built from TRBV5-4 and TRBJ1-6; no clear D. The CDR3 loop spans 13 amino acids. V was clipped by 0 bases and J by 9 bases, with 7 bases between them. Germline V lookup: CDR1 SGHNT, CDR2 YYREEE (reference sequence). The CDR3 reads CASSLEMGSPLHF. In DNA, the CDR3 is TGTGCCAGCAGCTTGGAAATGGGTTCACCCCTCCACTTT.

The CDR3 nucleotides read TGTGCAAGTCGCTTAGTAGGGGACAGTAGCACAGATACGCAGTATTTT. This encodes CASRLVGDSSTDTQYF. The chain combines TRBV12-2 with TRBJ2-3; the D call of TRBD1 is as the table states it, not checked on the DNA. TRBV12-2 is deemed a pseudogene. The CDR3 has 16 amino acids.

The gene calls are TRBV3-1 (or the pseudogene TRBV3-2) and TRBJ2-2; D possibly uses TRBD1 or TRBD2 (6 bases each). The CDR3 consists of 14 residues. The germline gives CDR1 LGHDT, CDR2 YNNKEL (reference sequence). Trimming pared 3 bases from V and 6 bases from J, leaving 11 bases between. The CDR3 DNA sequence: TGTGCCAGCAGCCAGTTTAGGGGGGCCGGGGAGCTGTTTTTT. This sequence encodes CASSQFRGAGELFF.

The sample holds a few counts of this clone. The V call is TRBV25-1, the J call TRBJ1-2, with TRBD1 matching over 7 bases. J was trimmed by 4 bases and V by 2 bases; bases with no gene match: 10. The CDR3 contains 16 residues. Per germline, CDR1 MGHDK and CDR2 SYGVNS. CDR3 protein: CASSEPGQEAFYGYTF. CDR3 in DNA: TGTGCCAGCAGTGAACCCGGACAGGAAGCTTTCTATGGCTACACCTTC.

The chain uses TRBV6-5 and TRBJ1-4, with unresolved D. Germline V lookup: CDR1 MNHEY, CDR2 SVGAGI. The CDR3 runs 13 residues. The V end was cut by 2 bases, the J end by 10 bases, with 11 bases between. Here the CDR3 DNA reads TGTGCCAGCAGTTACACCCCCGCCCGAAAACTGTTTTTT. Protein product: CASSYTPARKLFF.

This clone was detected once. The V gene is TRBV29-1, the J gene TRBJ2-2, with 10 bases aligning to TRBD1. The CDR3 extends over 14 amino acids. After removal of 4 bases from V and 7 bases from J, the junction contained 6 bases not matched to a gene. Germline V lookup: CDR1 SQVTM, CDR2 ANQGSEA. The CDR3 is CSVGRGQGHGELFF. The CDR3 DNA reads as TGCAGCGTTGGAAGGGGACAGGGGCACGGGGAGCTGTTTTTT.

The chain is built from TRBV5-1 and TRBJ2-7; TRBD1 matches at 8 bases. In germline, CDR1 is SGHRS, CDR2 YFSETQ. The CDR3 covers 14 residues. V lost 4 bases, J lost 3 bases, and 6 bases stayed unmatched. Here the CDR3 DNA reads TGCGCCAGCAGCATAGGGGACAGGAACTACGAGCAGTACTTC. Amino acids: CASSIGDRNYEQYF.

This clone is termed large. The chain carries TRBV2 and TRBJ2-3, with 7 bases fitting TRBD2. Germline V lookup: CDR1 SNHLY, CDR2 FYNNEI. Unmatched junction bases numbered 4, after V lost 4 bases and J lost 3 bases. The CDR3 is 14 residues long. CDR3 sequence reads: CASSVLAWTDTQYF. The CDR3 region has the DNA TGTGCCAGCAGTGTACTAGCGTGGACAGATACGCAGTATTTT.

The chain is built from TRBV15 and TRBJ2-7, with 10 bases lining up with TRBD2. Trimming took 3 bases from V and 6 from J; bases not matched to a gene: 8. The CDR3 is made up of 15 amino acids. Germline CDR1 is LNHNV and CDR2 is YYDKDF (reference sequence). This CDR3 reads CATSSGVAGGREQYF. The DNA for the CDR3 is TGTGCCACCAGCAGCGGAGTAGCGGGGGGACGCGAGCAGTACTTC. The full variable domain, with the rest looked up from reference TRBV15 and TRBJ2-7, is DAMVIQNPRYQVTQFGKPVTLSCSQTLNHNVMYWYQQKSSQAPKLLFHYYDKDFNNEADTPDNFQSRRPNTSFCFLDIRSPGLGDTAMYLCATSSGVAGGREQYFGPGTRLTVT.